The 28 T cell receptor beta chains below were found in one sample sequenced in a study of blood T cell repertoires in COVID-19. Sequencing was performed with immunoSEQ multiplex PCR; in TCRdb, only in-frame clones are kept and a portion is missing. The profile shows about 160,000 clones, about 90% of them singletons. Sequenced sample: PBMCs or T cells enriched from blood (not recorded which). The source of these receptors is a woman in her forties or fifties who had recovered from COVID-19.

The rearrangement uses TRBV19 and TRBJ2-1; D gene ambiguous. V was clipped by 1 base and J by 6 bases, with 7 bases between them. The CDR3 is 13 residues long. Germline CDR1 LNHDA, CDR2 SQIVND (reference sequence). The CDR3 DNA sequence: TGTGCCAGTAGTATAGGCAGGCTCAATGAGCAGTTCTTC. This gives the protein CASSIGRLNEQFF.

This chain links TRBV7-2 with TRBJ2-7, with 11 bases aligning to TRBD1. CDR1 is SGHTA and CDR2 is FQGNSA in the germline V gene. The V and J ends lost 0 bases and 2 bases, in that order; junction bases with no gene match: 0. CDR3 size: 15 residues. CDR3 in DNA: TGTGCCAGCAGCTTAGCGGGACAGGGGGCCTACGAGCAGTACTTC. Its translation is CASSLAGQGAYEQYF.

The rearrangement joins TRBV5-1 to TRBJ2-3; 9 nucleotides line up with TRBD1. Germline V gives CDR1 SGHRS, CDR2 YFSETQ. There are 19 residues in the CDR3. J gave up 1 base and V 5 bases, and 17 bases lay outside the gene matches. CDR3 DNA sequence: TGCGCCAGCAGTTATCCCGGGACAGGGCCTACCCAAGGCACAGATACGCAGTATTTT. This encodes CASSYPGTGPTQGTDTQYF.

The chain joins TRBV28 to TRBJ2-7; D gene unclear. CDR3 size: 13 residues. CDR1 MDHEN and CDR2 SYDVKM come from the germline V gene. The ends were cut back, 2 bases at V and 4 bases at J, with 9 bases in the middle. This chain's CDR3 is CASSLPAQYEQYF. The CDR3 coding sequence is TGTGCCAGCAGTTTACCTGCTCAGTACGAGCAGTACTTC.

The gene calls are TRBV10-1 and TRBJ2-7; D gene unclear. V shed 6 bases and J shed 0 bases, with 12 bases lying between them. Germline loops: CDR1 WNHNN, CDR2 SYGVQD (reference sequence). There are 14 residues in the CDR3. CDR3 amino acids: CASSPYRDSYEQYF. In nucleotides, the CDR3 is TGCGCCAGCAGCCCTTACCGCGACTCCTACGAGCAGTACTTC.

The chain joins TRBV10-3 to TRBJ2-7, with 7 bases aligning to TRBD2. In germline, CDR1 is ENHRY, CDR2 SYGVKD. V shed 2 bases, J shed 3 bases, and the junction held 4 bases outside the gene matches. The CDR3 spans 14 residues. CDR3 bases: TGTGCCATCAGTGAGACGGGAGGCCACTACGAGCAGTACTTC. This encodes CAISETGGHYEQYF.

V and J are TRBV18 and TRBJ2-4, with a possible D match to TRBD2 (6 bases). The germline V gene encodes CDR1 KGHSH and CDR2 LQKENI. This CDR3 has 14 amino acids. V was cut by 2 bases and J by 5 bases, with 10 bases left in between. In DNA form, the CDR3 reads TGTGCCAGCTCACCATTTCCGGGGGAAAACATTCAGTACTTC. Its translation is CASSPFPGENIQYF. Full variable domain (remainder filled in from reference TRBV18 and TRBJ2-4): NAGVMQNPRHLVRRRGQEARLRCSPMKGHSHVYWYRQLPEEGLKFMVYLQKENIIDESGMPKERFSAEFPKEGPSILRIQQVVRGDSAAYFCASSPFPGENIQYFGAGTRLSVL.

This clone was observed once. The chain joins TRBV9 to TRBJ2-3, with TRBD1 identical over 7 bases. Unmatched junction bases numbered 3, after V lost 0 bases and J lost 2 bases. This CDR3 is 15 amino acids long. Germline assignment: CDR1 SGDLS and CDR2 YYNGEE. This CDR3 is CASSVAGTATDTQYF. DNA for the CDR3: TGTGCCAGCAGCGTAGCCGGGACAGCCACAGATACGCAGTATTTT.

This clone was counted between two and nine times. J is TRBJ2-1 and V is TRBV9, with 8 bases matching TRBD2. The V gene's germline CDR1 is SGDLS and CDR2 YYNGEE. This CDR3 region has 14 residues. The V segment lost 4 bases and the J segment 12 bases; nucleotides outside the gene matches: 12. This chain's CDR3 is CASSTGTRGIGQFF. The CDR3 DNA follows: TGTGCCAGCAGCACTGGGACTAGGGGCATAGGGCAGTTCTTC.

The chain carries TRBV5-1 and TRBJ2-2; 10 bases match TRBD2. The CDR3 runs to 16 residues. CDR1 and CDR2 from the germline V gene are SGHRS and YFSETQ. Losses at the gene ends were 4 bases for V and 4 bases for J; bases not matched to a gene: 7. The CDR3, as DNA: TGCGCCAGCAGCAGAGACAGCGGGAGGGGCACCGGGGAGCTGTTTTTT. This codes for CASSRDSGRGTGELFF. The full variable domain, in which reference TRBV5-1 and TRBJ2-2 provide the parts outside the CDR3, is KAGVTQTPRYLIKTRGQQVTLSCSPISGHRSVSWYQQTPGQGLQFLFEYFSETQRNKGNFPGRFSGRQFSNSRSEMNVSTLELGDSALYLCASSRDSGRGTGELFFGEGSRLTVL.

The chain recombines TRBV19 with TRBJ2-7; the D gene is possibly TRBD2 (5 bases). CDR1 and CDR2 (germline): LNHDA, SQIVND (reference sequence). The CDR3 extends over 15 amino acids. The V end was cut by 2 bases, the J end by 4 bases, with 15 bases between. The CDR3 coding sequence is TGTGCCAGTAGTATATATGTCCTGGGAGATTACGAGCAGTACTTC. This codes for CASSIYVLGDYEQYF.

V gene TRBV7-6 combines with J gene TRBJ1-1; unclear D gene. CDR3 length equals 15 residues. Germline V CDR1 and CDR2: SGHVS, FNYEAQ. The ends were cut back, 2 bases at V and 0 bases at J, with 10 bases in the middle. The CDR3 sequence is CASSLMADMNTEAFF. DNA of the CDR3: TGTGCCAGCAGCTTAATGGCAGACATGAACACTGAAGCTTTCTTT.

The chain recombines TRBV5-6 with TRBJ1-2; possibly TRBD1 for D (6 bases). Germline values: CDR1 SGHDT, CDR2 YYEEEE. V lost 7 bases to trimming and J lost 13 bases, with 14 bases between them. This CDR3 spans 10 amino acids. The CDR3 loop reads CASPCGGLTF. For the CDR3, the DNA is TGTGCCAGCCCTTGTGGGGGCCTCACCTTC.

The V call is TRBV28, the J call TRBJ1-1; 7 nucleotides agree with TRBD1. CDR3 length: 14 amino acids. V dropped 6 bases and J dropped 4; count of bases not matched to a gene: 8. Looked up from germline, CDR1 is MDHEN and CDR2 is SYDVKM. The CDR3 DNA is TGTGCCAGCAGGCTCCTCAGGGGGGTCACTGAAGCTTTCTTT. This translates into CASRLLRGVTEAFF.

V gene TRBV5-6 combines with J gene TRBJ2-6; tentatively, D is TRBD1 (5 bases). Trimming pared 3 bases from V and 0 bases from J, leaving 16 bases between. The CDR3 totals 18 residues. Germline CDR1 and CDR2: SGHDT and YYEEEE. CDR3 residues: CASSSYPYTGSGANVLTF. DNA for the CDR3: TGTGCCAGCAGCTCTTACCCTTACACAGGCTCTGGGGCCAACGTCCTGACTTTC.

V and J are TRBV5-4 and TRBJ2-1; 16 nucleotides align to TRBD2. This CDR3 is built from 17 residues. Germline V gene sequence: CDR1 SGHNT, CDR2 YYREEE (reference sequence). The ends lost 3 bases at V and 9 bases at J; junction bases unmatched: 9. CDR3 loop: CASSSAGLAGGLVEQFF. The CDR3 nucleotides read TGTGCCAGCAGCTCGGCGGGACTAGCGGGAGGGTTGGTTGAGCAGTTCTTC.

The gene calls are TRBV3-1 (or the pseudogene TRBV3-2) and TRBJ1-1; TRBD1 agrees at 7 bases. V trimming: 0 bases; J trimming: 1 base; junction bases outside the gene matches: 5. Germline loops: CDR1 LGHDT, CDR2 YNNKEL (reference sequence). This CDR3 region has 16 residues. The DNA of the CDR3 is TGTGCCAGCAGCCAAGACTCGGGACAGCCGAACACTGAAGCTTTCTTT. Its protein is CASSQDSGQPNTEAFF.

The chain is built from TRBV18 and TRBJ1-5, with 7 bases fitting TRBD1. The CDR3 runs 14 residues. V shed 6 bases, J shed 4 bases, and the junction held 6 bases outside the gene matches. CDR1 KGHSH and CDR2 LQKENI come from the germline V gene. DNA for the CDR3: TGTGCCAGCTCCGGGACAGACAGAAATCAGCCCCAGCATTTT. Protein sequence: CASSGTDRNQPQHF.

The chain uses TRBV14 and TRBJ2-3, with 7 bases matching TRBD1. CDR3 size: 17 residues. V was clipped by 3 bases and J by 1 base; unmatched bases: 10. Germline V CDR1 and CDR2: SGHDN, FVKESK. CDR3 in DNA: TGTGCCAGCAGCCACCGCCCGGGGACAGAGGGCACAGATACGCAGTATTTT. Protein: CASSHRPGTEGTDTQYF.

The chain employs TRBV13 and TRBJ2-2, with 10 bases that match TRBD1. The trim removed 5 bases at V and 3 bases at J, leaving 9 bases unmatched. The CDR3 runs to 17 residues. The germline V gene has CDR1 PRHDT and CDR2 FYEKMQ (reference sequence). Written as DNA, the CDR3 is TGTGCCAGCAGCCGACAGGGGGCAAGTAGGGACACCGGGGAGCTGTTTTTT. It specifies CASSRQGASRDTGELFF.

The chain has TRBV7-9 and TRBJ2-1; D is perhaps TRBD2 (6 bases). Germline CDR1 SEHNR, CDR2 FQNEAQ (reference sequence). The CDR3 is 15 residues long. V lost 5 bases and J 0 bases, leaving 11 bases between the germline ends. CDR3: CASSTSSASYNEQFF. DNA of the CDR3: TGTGCCAGCAGCACCTCTAGCGCCTCCTACAATGAGCAGTTCTTC.

The rearrangement uses TRBV19 and TRBJ1-2, with D unclear. CDR3 length equals 14 residues. Germline V gene lookup returns CDR1 LNHDA and CDR2 SQIVND (reference sequence). V was pared by 5 bases and J by 2 bases, with 12 bases between. As DNA, the CDR3 is TGTGCCAGTAGTGAAACAGTCCTAAACTATGGCTACACCTTC. This gives the protein CASSETVLNYGYTF.

V usage is TRBV7-2 and J usage is TRBJ1-6, with 7 bases identical to TRBD1. Trimming at V came to 1 base and at J to 11 bases, leaving 11 bases not matched to a gene. This CDR3 comprises 16 residues. Germline assignment: CDR1 SGHTA and CDR2 FQGNSA. The CDR3 DNA reads TGTGCCAGCAGCTTAGGACTAGGGACAGCCACCGCACCCCTCCACTTT. It encodes CASSLGLGTATAPLHF.

The chain couples TRBV2 to TRBJ2-1; D is ambiguous. Germline CDR1 reads SNHLY; CDR2 reads FYNNEI. The germline V and J ends were trimmed by 2 bases and 6 bases, with 14 bases remaining between them. The CDR3 length is 15 residues. In DNA, the CDR3 is TGTGCCAGCAGTGAACGGGTGGGTTTAGTCAATGAGCAGTTCTTC. This translates into CASSERVGLVNEQFF. The whole variable domain, remainder taken from reference TRBV2 and TRBJ2-1, is EPEVTQTPSHQVTQMGQEVILRCVPISNHLYFYWYRQILGQKVEFLVSFYNNEISEKSEIFDDQFSVERPDGSNFTLKIRSTKLEDSAMYFCASSERVGLVNEQFFGPGTRLTVL.

The chain joins TRBV5-1 to TRBJ2-7, with a tentative D call TRBD2 (5 bases). The V end lost 0 bases, the J end lost 3 bases, and 7 bases lay between the germline ends. The CDR3 spans 13 residues. CDR1 and CDR2 (germline): SGHRS, YFSETQ. The CDR3 nucleotides read TGCGCCAGCAGCTTGGTGGGAGACTACGAGCAGTACTTC. It codes for CASSLVGDYEQYF.

J is TRBJ1-1 and V is TRBV28; TRBD1 is a possible D gene (5 bases). With 5 bases removed from V and 6 bases from J, the gap between germline ends came to 19 bases. Per germline, CDR1 MDHEN and CDR2 SYDVKM. This CDR3 spans 15 amino acids. The CDR3 coding sequence is TGTGCCAGCAGTGCGATCCGAGCCCACAGGTCTGAAGCTTTCTTT. Translated: CASSAIRAHRSEAFF.

V usage is TRBV19 and J usage is TRBJ1-3; the D is unclear. The germline gives CDR1 LNHDA, CDR2 SQIVND (reference sequence). V was shortened by 6 bases and J by 2 bases, with 8 bases between the two germline ends. The CDR3 has 13 amino acids. The CDR3 coding sequence is TGTGCCAGTAGCTTTCTTCCTGGAAACACCATATATTTT. Translation gives CASSFLPGNTIYF.

The chain employs TRBV5-1 and TRBJ1-2; D is ambiguous. The germline CDR1 and CDR2 sequences are SGHRS and YFSETQ. Trimming took 0 bases from V and 3 from J, leaving 6 bases between them. The CDR3 loop spans 13 amino acids. CDR3 loop: CASSLDGDYGYTF. CDR3 coding DNA: TGCGCCAGCAGCTTGGACGGGGACTATGGCTACACCTTC.